The sequence of this T cell receptor beta chain was determined in a study of blood T cell repertoires in COVID-19. Turning to the study itself: Both acute and convalescent COVID-19 samples were obtained from the United States, Italy and Spain.

Germline assignment: CDR1 SGHDT and CDR2 YYEEEE. J was trimmed by 12 bases and V by 0 bases; bases with no gene match: 6. The CDR3 extends over 13 amino acids. In the original workflow: Scientists estimated how many nucleated cells there were by amplifying reference gene primers. Some clones are missing from TCRdb's copy, which holds only in-frame ones; the method was immunoSEQ multiplex PCR. From that table come the V and J calls and clone size; the DNA was used to work out D and trimming. The sample shows about 92,000 clones, approximately 90% of them seen only once. In its sample, this clone was seen once.

Specimen: peripheral blood. The chain carries TRBV5-6 and TRBJ2-1; 7 bases are shared with TRBD1. This TCR was sampled from a human donor with active COVID-19. The donor label of this sample is uncertain. CDR3 sequence: CASSLVPGQAQFF. The CDR3 DNA is TGTGCCAGCAGCTTGGTCCCTGGACAGGCGCAGTTCTTC.